This T cell receptor beta chain derives from a study of PD-L1 blockade in urothelial cancer. Germline CDR1 is SGHVS and CDR2 is FNYEAQ. The V gene end was trimmed by 5 bases and the J gene end by 2 bases; junction bases not matched to a gene: 6. The CDR3 is 16 residues long. The assay was immunoSEQ multiplex PCR, and TCRdb's table has in-frame clones only and misses some. The table records roughly 100,000 clones, approximately 87% of them present only once. Sample time point: peripheral blood 6 weeks after treatment start. The chain links TRBV7-6 to TRBJ2-1, with TRBD2 identical over 10 bases. This receptor was identified in a man between 65 and 80 years old with urothelial cancer. The specimen comprised PBMCs, sampled around atezolizumab (anti-PD-L1) treatment. CDR3 nucleotides: TGTGCCAGCAGCCCTACTAGCGGGGAAACCTACAATGAGCAGTTCTTC. It codes for CASSPTSGETYNEQFF.